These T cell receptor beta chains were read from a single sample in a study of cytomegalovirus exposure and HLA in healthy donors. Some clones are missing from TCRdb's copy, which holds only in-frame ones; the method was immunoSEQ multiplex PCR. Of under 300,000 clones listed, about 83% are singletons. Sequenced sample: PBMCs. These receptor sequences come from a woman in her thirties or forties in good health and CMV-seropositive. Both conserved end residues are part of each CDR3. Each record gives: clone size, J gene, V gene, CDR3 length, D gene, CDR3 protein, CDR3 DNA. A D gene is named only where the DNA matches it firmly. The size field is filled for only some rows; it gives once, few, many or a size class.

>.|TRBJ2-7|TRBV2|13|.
CASRRDTPSKQYF
TGTGCCAGCAGACGGGACACTCCTTCGAAGCAGTACTTC
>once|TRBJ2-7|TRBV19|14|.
CASSIELGPYEQYF
TGTGCCAGTAGTATTGAGCTAGGTCCCTACGAGCAGTACTTC
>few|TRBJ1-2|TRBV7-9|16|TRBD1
CASSRAGTGTNYGYTF
TGTGCCAGCAGCAGAGCCGGGACAGGGACTAACTATGGCTACACCTTC
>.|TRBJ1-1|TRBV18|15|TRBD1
CASSPLGGAGTEAFF
TGTGCCAGCTCACCACTAGGGGGCGCGGGCACTGAAGCTTTCTTT
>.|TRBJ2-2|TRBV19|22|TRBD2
CASSPRPWPRGLAGVGTGELFF
TGTGCCAGTAGCCCTCGCCCCTGGCCTCGGGGACTAGCGGGAGTTGGTACCGGGGAGCTGTTTTTT
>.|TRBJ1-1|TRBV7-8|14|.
CASSLMDRNTEAFF
TGTGCCAGCAGCTTGATGGACAGGAACACTGAAGCTTTCTTT
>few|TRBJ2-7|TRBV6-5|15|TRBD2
CASRPGGSGTHEQYF
TGTGCCAGCAGACCGGGCGGTAGCGGGACCCACGAACAGTACTTC
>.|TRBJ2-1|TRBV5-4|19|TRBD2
CASSRDPLAGVRSYNEQFF
TGTGCCAGCAGCCGCGACCCGCTAGCGGGAGTGAGGTCCTACAATGAGCAGTTCTTC
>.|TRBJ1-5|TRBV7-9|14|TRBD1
CASSPQGAIQPQHF
TGTGCCAGCAGCCCGCAGGGGGCGATTCAGCCCCAGCATTTT
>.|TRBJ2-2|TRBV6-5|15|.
CASSYGQTNTGELFF
TGTGCCAGCAGTTACGGGCAGACGAACACCGGGGAGCTGTTTTTT
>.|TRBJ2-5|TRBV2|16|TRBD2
CASTLASGSTVETQYF
TGTGCCAGCACCTTGGCTAGCGGGAGTACTGTAGAGACCCAGTACTTC
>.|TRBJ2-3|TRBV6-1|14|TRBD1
CATAGQGYTDTQYF
TGTGCCACAGCGGGACAGGGATACACAGATACGCAGTATTTT
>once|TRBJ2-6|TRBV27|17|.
CASSQEGPSAGANVLTF
TGTGCCAGCAGTCAAGAGGGTCCGTCGGCCGGGGCCAACGTCCTGACTTTC
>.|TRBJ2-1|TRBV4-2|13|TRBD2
CASSQEGAGEQFF
TGTGCCAGCAGCCAAGAGGGAGCGGGGGAGCAGTTCTTC
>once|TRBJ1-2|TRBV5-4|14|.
CASSSVQVLDGYTF
TGTGCCAGCAGCTCCGTACAGGTTTTGGATGGCTACACCTTC
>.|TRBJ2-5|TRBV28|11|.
CASSTRETQYF
TGTGCCAGCAGTACTAGAGAGACCCAGTACTTC
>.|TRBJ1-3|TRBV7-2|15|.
CASSFRDTAGNTIYF
TGTGCCAGCAGCTTCCGGGACACCGCTGGAAACACCATATATTTT
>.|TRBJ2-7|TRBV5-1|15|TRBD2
CASSLGGTSGYEQYF
TGCGCCAGCAGCTTGGGAGGGACTAGCGGCTACGAGCAGTACTTC
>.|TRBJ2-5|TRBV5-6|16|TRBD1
CASSLVRTGIVGTQYF
TGTGCCAGCAGCTTGGTCCGGACAGGGATTGTAGGGACCCAGTACTTC
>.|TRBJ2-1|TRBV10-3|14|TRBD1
CAIRGDREGNEQFF
TGTGCCATCAGGGGGGACAGGGAGGGTAATGAGCAGTTCTTC
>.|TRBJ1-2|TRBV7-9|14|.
CASSSLQENYGYTF
TGTGCCAGCAGCTCGCTACAGGAAAACTATGGCTACACCTTC
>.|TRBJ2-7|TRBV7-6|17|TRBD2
CASSFGSGTSGTYEQYF
TGTGCCAGCAGCTTCGGCAGCGGGACTAGCGGAACCTACGAGCAGTACTTC
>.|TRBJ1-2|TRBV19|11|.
CASSIRYGYTF
TGTGCCAGTAGTATCCGCTATGGCTACACCTTC
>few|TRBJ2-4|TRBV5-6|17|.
CASSWRAAGLAKNIQYF
TGTGCCAGCAGCTGGAGGGCAGCGGGCCTAGCCAAAAACATTCAGTACTTC
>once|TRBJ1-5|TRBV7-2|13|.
CASSLGGGRPQHF
TGTGCCAGCAGCCTGGGGGGGGGAAGGCCCCAGCATTTT
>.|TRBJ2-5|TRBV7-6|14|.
CASSLWAEQETQYF
TGTGCCAGCAGCTTATGGGCAGAACAAGAGACCCAGTACTTC
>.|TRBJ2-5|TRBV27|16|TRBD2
CASSKTSGRLEETQYF
TGTGCCAGCAGTAAGACTAGCGGGAGGCTAGAAGAGACCCAGTACTTC
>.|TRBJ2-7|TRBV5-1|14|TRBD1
CASSQDRGGHEQYF
TGCGCCAGCAGCCAGGACAGGGGTGGCCACGAGCAGTACTTC
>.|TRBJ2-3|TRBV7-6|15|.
CASSRRQGPLDTQYF
TGTGCCAGCAGCCGCAGGCAGGGCCCTCTAGATACGCAGTATTTT
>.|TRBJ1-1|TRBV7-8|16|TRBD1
CASSSGTGGFSTEAFF
TGTGCCAGCAGCTCCGGGACAGGGGGCTTTTCCACTGAAGCTTTCTTT
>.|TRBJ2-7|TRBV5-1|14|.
CASSLTGPGYEQYF
TGCGCCAGCAGCTTGACAGGTCCTGGGTACGAGCAGTACTTC
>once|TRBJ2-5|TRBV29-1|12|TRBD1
CSVWDRGETQYF
TGCAGCGTTTGGGACAGGGGAGAGACCCAGTACTTC
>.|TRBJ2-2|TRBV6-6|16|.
CASSYSFQANTGELFF
TGTGCCAGCAGTTACTCGTTTCAGGCCAACACCGGGGAGCTGTTTTTT
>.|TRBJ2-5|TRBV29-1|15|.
CSVESQQGGGETQYF
TGCAGCGTTGAAAGTCAACAGGGAGGGGGAGAGACCCAGTACTTC
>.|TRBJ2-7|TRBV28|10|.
CATSDYEQYF
TGTGCCACCTCAGACTACGAGCAGTACTTC
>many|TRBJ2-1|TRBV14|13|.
CASSQSPGGIQFF
TGTGCCAGCAGCCAAAGCCCGGGTGGAATTCAGTTCTTC
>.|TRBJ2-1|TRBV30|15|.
CAWSLLVSSYNEQFF
TGTGCCTGGAGTCTACTTGTGAGCTCCTACAATGAGCAGTTCTTC
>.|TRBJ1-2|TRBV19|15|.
CASMLTGTTNYGYTF
TGTGCCAGTATGCTGACAGGTACCACTAACTATGGCTACACCTTC
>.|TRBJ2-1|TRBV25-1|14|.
CASRTHGSYNEQFF
TGTGCCAGCAGAACCCACGGTTCCTACAATGAGCAGTTCTTC
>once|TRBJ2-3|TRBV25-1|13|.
CASSEQGPDTQYF
TGTGCCAGCAGTGAACAGGGGCCAGATACGCAGTATTTT
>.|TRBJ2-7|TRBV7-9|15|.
CASSLILGSSYEQYF
TGTGCCAGCAGCTTAATCCTAGGGAGCTCCTACGAGCAGTACTTC
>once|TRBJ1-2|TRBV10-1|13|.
CASPAEVTYGYTF
TGCGCCAGCCCGGCGGAGGTGACCTATGGCTACACCTTC
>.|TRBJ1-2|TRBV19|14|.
CASSPSTAGVGYTF
TGTGCCAGTAGTCCCTCCACCGCGGGCGTCGGCTACACCTTC
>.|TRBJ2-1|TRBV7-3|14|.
CASSLVDGSGEQFF
TGTGCCAGCAGCTTGGTCGACGGGAGTGGTGAGCAGTTCTTC
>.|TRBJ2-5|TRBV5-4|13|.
CASSLGGQETQYF
TGTGCCAGCAGCTTGGGCGGCCAAGAGACCCAGTACTTC
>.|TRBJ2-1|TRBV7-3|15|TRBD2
CASSLRVGGADEQFF
TGTGCCAGCAGCTTAAGAGTGGGAGGGGCCGATGAGCAGTTCTTC
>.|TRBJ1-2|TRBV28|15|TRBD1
CASSTTGAPPYGYTF
TGTGCCAGCAGTACAACAGGGGCCCCTCCCTATGGCTACACCTTC
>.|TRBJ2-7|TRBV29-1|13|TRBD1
CSVRQGGSYEQYF
TGCAGCGTTAGACAGGGGGGATCCTACGAGCAGTACTTC
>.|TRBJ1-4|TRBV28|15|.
CASSLRGGLVEKLFF
TGTGCCAGCAGTTTAAGGGGCGGTTTAGTTGAAAAACTGTTTTTT
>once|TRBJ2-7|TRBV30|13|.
CAWSGQGGFEQYF
TGTGCCTGGAGTGGGCAGGGTGGGTTTGAGCAGTACTTC
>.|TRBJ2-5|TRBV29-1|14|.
CSVEPRHIQETQYF
TGCAGCGTTGAACCCAGACATATCCAAGAGACCCAGTACTTC
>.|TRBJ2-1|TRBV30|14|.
CAWNMDLLQNEQFF
TGTGCCTGGAATATGGACTTACTACAGAATGAGCAGTTCTTC
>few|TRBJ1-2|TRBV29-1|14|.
CSVEGSRGAKGYTF
TGCAGCGTTGAAGGTTCCAGGGGCGCTAAAGGCTACACCTTC
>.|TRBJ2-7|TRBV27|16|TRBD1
CASSSLQGAGAYEQYF
TGTGCCAGCAGTTCTCTACAGGGGGCGGGGGCCTACGAGCAGTACTTC
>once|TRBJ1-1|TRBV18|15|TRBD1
CASSPGQVGNTEAFF
TGTGCCAGCTCACCCGGACAGGTCGGGAACACTGAAGCTTTCTTT